One sample yielded the 17 T cell receptor beta chains listed below, sequenced in a study of CD8 T cells in Susac syndrome. Reverse transcription used roughly 0.45 to 1 ug RNA and random hexamers. TCRdb fed the immunoSEQ multiplex PCR reads into MiXCR, producing one record per CDR3 protein. The table includes under 550,000 distinct CDR3 sequences, more than 70% detected once. The sample was CD8+ T cells from PBMCs. Receptors originate from a human donor with multiple sclerosis.

The J gene is TRBJ2-5, the V gene TRBV27; 9 positions agree with TRBD2. The ends lost 1 base at V and 5 bases at J; junction bases unmatched: 5. Germline V gene sequence: CDR1 MNHEY, CDR2 SMNVEV (reference sequence). This CDR3 contains 15 residues. CDR3 protein: CASSLLAGDFETQYF. The CDR3 DNA reads as TGTGCCAGCAGTTTATTAGCGGGAGATTTCGAGACCCAGTACTTC.

This rearrangement joins TRBV6-5 to TRBJ1-1; possible D gene TRBD1, 6 bases. V was shortened by 2 bases and J by 3 bases, with 10 bases between the two germline ends. CDR3 length: 14 amino acids. Germline V CDR1 and CDR2: MNHEY, SVGAGI. Here the CDR3 DNA reads TGTGCCAGCAGTTACGTGGCAGGGGACACTGAAGCTTTCTTT. Its protein is CASSYVAGDTEAFF.

V is TRBV19 and J is TRBJ1-5, with D possibly being TRBD1 (6 bases). The germline V gene encodes CDR1 LNHDA and CDR2 SQIVND (reference sequence). The V end lost 5 bases, the J end lost 4 bases, and 18 bases lay between the germline ends. The CDR3 length is 16 residues. DNA for the CDR3: TGTGCCAGTAGTCCACAGGGTCTGGTCCCGAATCAGCCCCAGCATTTT. Amino acids: CASSPQGLVPNQPQHF.

The chain recombines TRBV10-3 with TRBJ2-1; D may match TRBD1 or TRBD2 (6 bases each). V lost 5 bases and J lost 0, with 14 bases in between. Germline CDR1 is ENHRY and CDR2 is SYGVKD. CDR3 length equals 16 residues. CDR3 DNA sequence: TGTGCCATCAGTAAAGGGGGGCGGAGCTCCTACAATGAGCAGTTCTTC. This sequence encodes CAISKGGRSSYNEQFF.

This clonotype was counted a single time. The genes are TRBV3-1 and TRBJ2-5; the D is unclear. Germline V gene lookup returns CDR1 LGHDT and CDR2 YNNKEL (reference sequence). This CDR3 contains 12 residues. V lost 7 bases and J lost 3, with 9 bases in between. The CDR3: CASTSHEETQYF. The CDR3, as DNA: TGTGCCAGCACCTCCCATGAAGAGACCCAGTACTTC.

In its sample, this clonotype was seen a few times. This chain uses TRBV29-1 with TRBJ2-7; 7 positions agree with TRBD1. CDR3 length: 15 residues. Germline CDR1 and CDR2: SQVTM and ANQGSEA. Losses at the gene ends were 0 bases for V and 3 bases for J; bases not matched to a gene: 8. The CDR3 coding sequence is TGCAGCGTTGAAGATTCACAGGGGACCGACTACGAGCAGTACTTC. This translates into CSVEDSQGTDYEQYF.

The chain combines TRBV30 with TRBJ2-3; TRBD2 is a possible D gene (6 bases). With 0 bases removed from V and 4 bases from J, the gap between germline ends came to 14 bases. The CDR3 has 15 amino acids. Looked up from germline, CDR1 is GTSNPN and CDR2 is SVGIG (reference sequence). The CDR3 coding sequence is TGTGCCTGGAGTGTACTTAGACTAGACGCAGATACGCAGTATTTT. Translation: CAWSVLRLDADTQYF.

V is TRBV27 and J is TRBJ1-5, with TRBD1 identical over 7 bases. J lost 4 bases, V lost 4 bases, and 7 bases had no gene match. The germline V gene encodes CDR1 MNHEY and CDR2 SMNVEV (reference sequence). CDR3 size: 15 residues. The CDR3 spells CASSSRQGGNQPQHF. As DNA, the CDR3 is TGTGCCAGCAGTTCGAGACAGGGAGGGAATCAGCCCCAGCATTTT.

In DNA form, the CDR3 reads TGTGCCAGCAGACCAAGACAGGGGAGCTACGAGCAGTACTTC. It encodes CASRPRQGSYEQYF. The chain couples TRBV28 to TRBJ2-7, with TRBD1 matching 8 bases. Losses at the gene ends were 6 bases for V and 3 bases for J; bases not matched to a gene: 7. The CDR3 is 14 amino acids. Germline V CDR1 and CDR2: MDHEN, SYDVKM.

In the case of this clonotype: One end of the junction does not line up with germline, which may come from a read error. The rearrangement uses TRBV6-1 and TRBJ1-5; D unresolved. This CDR3 is 16 amino acids long. From germline, CDR1 is MNHNS and CDR2 SASEGT. CDR3 protein: CAGSEESGKGNQPQHF. CDR3 bases: TGTGCCGGCAGTGAAGAATCCGGGAAGGGCAATCAGCCCCAGCATTTT.

J is TRBJ2-7 and V is TRBV5-1, with 8 positions matching TRBD1. CDR3 length: 13 residues. With 5 bases clipped from V and 2 bases from J, the junction kept 3 bases outside the gene matches. Germline CDR1 and CDR2: SGHRS and YFSETQ. The CDR3 DNA reads as TGCGCCAGCAGGCCGACAGGGGCCTACGAGCAGTACTTC. This sequence encodes CASRPTGAYEQYF.

J is TRBJ1-2 and V is TRBV12-3 or TRBV12-4; 9 nucleotides agree with TRBD1. V dropped 6 bases and J dropped 7; count of bases not matched to a gene: 12. The CDR3 is 15 amino acids. CDR3 DNA sequence: TGTGCCAGCAGCACCCCCTTCCGGGACAGGGCTGGCTACACCTTC. Translation gives CASSTPFRDRAGYTF.

V and J are TRBV11-2 and TRBJ2-4; D may correspond to TRBD1 or TRBD2 (5 bases each). The germline CDR1 and CDR2 sequences are SGHAT and FQNNGV. The CDR3 covers 17 residues. V was clipped by 0 bases and J by 2 bases, with 14 bases between them. The CDR3 here is CASSLDPLEGPKNIQYF. As DNA, the CDR3 is TGTGCCAGCAGCTTAGATCCGCTCGAGGGACCCAAAAACATTCAGTACTTC.

This clonotype was seen a handful of times. V is TRBV6-1 and J is TRBJ2-1; D is perhaps TRBD2 (6 bases). The CDR3 is 16 amino acids. Germline lookup yields CDR1 MNHNS and CDR2 SASEGT. V was clipped by 3 bases and J by 8 bases, with 20 bases between them. In nucleotides, the CDR3 is TGTGCCAGCAGTGACCCGAAAGGGACTGGGATCGATGAGCAGTTCTTC. This gives the protein CASSDPKGTGIDEQFF.

The genes are TRBV11-2 and TRBJ1-1, with a weak D call TRBD1 (5 bases). The CDR3 covers 14 residues. V shed 4 bases and J shed 6 bases, with 15 bases lying between them. Per germline, CDR1 SGHAT and CDR2 FQNNGV. CDR3 residues: CASSSTGTGAEAFF. The CDR3 DNA reads as TGTGCCAGCAGCTCTACCGGGACCGGGGCTGAAGCTTTCTTT.

CDR3 protein: CASSSVYAAGGHEQYF. The CDR3 region has the DNA TGTGCCAGCAGCTCAGTATACGCCGCGGGGGGCCACGAGCAGTACTTC. V is TRBV5-5 and J is TRBJ2-7; TRBD2 matches 8 bases. V dropped 3 bases and J dropped 5; count of bases not matched to a gene: 13. Germline values: CDR1 SGHKS, CDR2 YYEKEE (reference sequence). This CDR3 spans 16 amino acids.

In the case of this clonotype: Its ends do not fully match the called genes, so a read error is possible. This chain joins TRBV11-2 and TRBJ2-1, with TRBD1 matching 7 bases. CDR3 length: 15 amino acids. Germline CDR1 reads SGHAT; CDR2 reads FQNNGV. CDR3 bases: TGCGCCAGCAGCTTGGGACAGACCTCCTACAATGAGCAGTTCTTC. It specifies CASSLGQTSYNEQFF.